This passage covers 32 T cell receptor beta chains from one sample sequenced in a study of T-cell memory formation after mild COVID-19. Each CDR3 protein is one row after TCRdb ran MiXCR on the 5' RACE reads. The sample gives 310,000 or so distinct CDR3 sequences, more than 15% of which show up once; 22% is in the top ten. The source material was PBMCs or a T cell subset sorted from them (not recorded which). The origin of the receptors is a young man who had mild COVID-19 (a few samples of this study predate the infection). Cell type and time point are not known.

The chain joins TRBV25-1 to TRBJ1-1; D may be TRBD1 (6 bases). From germline, CDR1 is MGHDK and CDR2 SYGVNS. This CDR3 comprises 14 residues. Trimming took 3 bases from V and 5 from J, leaving 13 bases between them. The CDR3 DNA follows: TGTGCCAGCAGTGAGGAAGGGGGGCGTACTGAAGCTTTCTTT. This gives the protein CASSEEGGRTEAFF.

The table lists this clonotype with a few counts. The chain uses TRBV19 and TRBJ2-2, with TRBD1 identical over 7 bases. The CDR3 runs 15 residues. J was trimmed by 3 bases and V by 3 bases; bases with no gene match: 4. In germline, CDR1 is LNHDA, CDR2 SQIVND (reference sequence). CDR3 in amino acids: CASSITGVDTGELFF. In nucleotides, the CDR3 is TGTGCCAGTAGTATTACAGGGGTGGACACCGGGGAGCTGTTTTTT.

The rearrangement uses TRBV2 and TRBJ2-2; D gene unclear. The CDR3 extends over 12 amino acids. The germline gives CDR1 SNHLY, CDR2 FYNNEI. Between the trimmed V and J ends, which lost 6 bases and 4 bases, there was a span of 6 bases. The CDR3 DNA is TGTGCCAGCAGGGGAATCACCGGGGAGCTGTTTTTT. It yields the protein CASRGITGELFF. Full variable domain (outside the CDR3, taken from reference TRBV2 and TRBJ2-2): EPEVTQTPSHQVTQMGQEVILRCVPISNHLYFYWYRQILGQKVEFLVSFYNNEISEKSEIFDDQFSVERPDGSNFTLKIRSTKLEDSAMYFCASRGITGELFFGEGSRLTVL.

This chain uses TRBV18 with TRBJ2-5; possible D gene TRBD2, 7 bases. With 0 bases removed from V and 3 bases from J, the gap between germline ends came to 14 bases. This CDR3 contains 16 residues. Germline CDR1 and CDR2: KGHSH and LQKENI. The CDR3 DNA follows: TGTGCCAGCTCACCACCGAGGCGGGGGCTAGAAGAGACCCAGTACTTC. Residues: CASSPPRRGLEETQYF.

This clonotype was detected only a few times. The chain recombines TRBV5-5 with TRBJ2-7; perhaps TRBD1 as D (6 bases). Germline CDR1 SGHKS, CDR2 YYEKEE (reference sequence). CDR3 length equals 14 residues. V was pared by 1 base and J by 2 bases, with 10 bases between. The CDR3 region has the DNA TGTGCCAGCAGCTTGACAGGGCGAGCCTACGAGCAGTACTTC. Translated: CASSLTGRAYEQYF. The full variable domain, rest sourced from reference TRBV5-5 and TRBJ2-7, is DAGVTQSPTHLIKTRGQQVTLRCSPISGHKSVSWYQQVLGQGPQFIFQYYEKEERGRGNFPDRFSARQFPNYSSELNVNALLLGDSALYLCASSLTGRAYEQYFGPGTRLTVT.

The rearrangement links TRBV6-5 to TRBJ2-5; D might be TRBD1 or TRBD2, each matching 6 bases. This CDR3 is built from 14 residues. Trimming shortened V by 5 bases and J by 5 bases, and 15 bases separated the two germline ends. Looked up from germline, CDR1 is MNHEY and CDR2 is SVGAGI. Written as DNA, the CDR3 is TGTGCCAGCAGTCAACGCCCGGGGGCGGAGACCCAGTACTTC. This codes for CASSQRPGAETQYF.

At least ten counts were recorded for this clonotype. The chain joins TRBV20-1 to TRBJ2-1, with 9 bases fitting TRBD2. Germline V gene lookup returns CDR1 DFQATT and CDR2 SNEGSKA (reference sequence). CDR3 length: 15 amino acids. The junction had 10 bases not matched to a gene; V was cut back by 5 bases and J by 5 bases. CDR3 nucleotides: TGCAGTGCTGGCGGGGCGGGGGGGACCCACAATGAGCAGTTCTTC. Its protein is CSAGGAGGTHNEQFF.

This chain links TRBV6-5 with TRBJ1-2, with a possible D match to TRBD1 (6 bases). Germline-derived CDR1 and CDR2 are MNHEY and SVGAGI. This CDR3 is 14 amino acids long. Trimming left V 6 bases short and J 8 bases short, with 19 bases between. The CDR3 reads CASSPLRGSKGYTF. The DNA of the CDR3 is TGTGCCAGCAGCCCATTGAGGGGGTCTAAAGGCTACACCTTC.

CDR3 sequence (DNA): TGTGCCATCTCAACAGGGATTTGGGCTGAAGCTTTCTTT. It is translated as CAISTGIWAEAFF. This chain links TRBV10-3 with TRBJ1-1, with a weak D call TRBD1 (6 bases). Germline CDR1 reads ENHRY; CDR2 reads SYGVKD. V was shortened by 8 bases and J by 6 bases, with 16 bases between the two germline ends. The CDR3 has 13 amino acids.

This clonotype was counted a few times. The chain has TRBV6-5 and TRBJ2-5; TRBD1 matches at 10 bases. The CDR3 is made up of 17 amino acids. J gave up 4 bases and V 0 bases, and 8 bases lay outside the gene matches. The germline V gene encodes CDR1 MNHEY and CDR2 SVGAGI. The CDR3 here is CASSYSRQGAPRETQYF. DNA of the CDR3: TGTGCCAGCAGTTACTCCCGACAGGGGGCGCCCCGAGAGACCCAGTACTTC.

This clonotype was seen more than once but under ten times. This rearrangement joins TRBV10-2 to TRBJ2-7; the D is unclear. Trimming cost V 4 bases and J 6 bases, with 10 bases left between them. The CDR3 length is 12 residues. Germline CDR1 reads WSHSY; CDR2 reads SAAADI. The CDR3 DNA is TGCGCCAGCAGTGGGGTATCCGTCGAGCAGTACTTC. It translates to CASSGVSVEQYF.

In its sample, this clonotype was seen many times. The chain recombines TRBV12-3 or TRBV12-4 with TRBJ2-3, with 7 bases fitting TRBD1. V lost 5 bases and J lost 1; bases outside the gene matches: 0. The CDR3 extends over 13 amino acids. The CDR3 loop reads CASSDRGTDTQYF. As DNA, the CDR3 is TGTGCCAGCAGTGACAGGGGCACAGATACGCAGTATTTT.

The CDR3 DNA reads as TGTGCCAGCACCACCCGACCGGGTCGTGGATACGAGCAGTACTTC. Protein: CASTTRPGRGYEQYF. The chain combines TRBV12-3 or TRBV12-4 with TRBJ2-7, with unresolved D. This CDR3 contains 15 residues. The ends were cut back, 7 bases at V and 4 bases at J, with 20 bases in the middle.

This chain's CDR3 is CSASRPTMNTQYF. The CDR3 bases are TGCAGTGCCAGCAGACCCACGATGAATACGCAGTATTTT. J is TRBJ2-3 and V is TRBV20-1, with D uncertain. The germline V gene encodes CDR1 DFQATT and CDR2 SNEGSKA (reference sequence). This CDR3 contains 13 residues. The V end was cut by 6 bases, the J end by 7 bases, with 17 bases between.

The table lists this clonotype with a few counts. The chain's CDR3 is CASSLELTNSPLHF. The CDR3 nucleotides read TGTGCCAGCAGCTTAGAACTGACCAATTCACCCCTCCACTTT. The V gene is TRBV7-2, the J gene TRBJ1-6, with no clear D. The CDR3 totals 14 residues. Germline CDR1 reads SGHTA; CDR2 reads FQGNSA. The V and J ends lost 1 base and 7 bases respectively, with 8 bases between them. The full variable domain, in which reference TRBV7-2 and TRBJ1-6 provide the parts outside the CDR3, is GAGVSQSPSNKVTEKGKDVELRCDPISGHTALYWYRQSLGQGLEFLIYFQGNSAPDKSGLPSDRFSAERTGGSVSTLTIQRTQQEDSAVYLCASSLELTNSPLHFGNGTRLTVT.

Only a few counts were recorded for this clonotype. The chain is built from TRBV7-3 and TRBJ2-7; no definite D call. Germline V gene lookup returns CDR1 SGHTA and CDR2 FQGTGA. The CDR3 extends over 13 amino acids. Trimming took 2 bases from V and 6 from J, leaving 11 bases between them. The CDR3 spells CASSLLPRSEQYV. In nucleotides, the CDR3 is TGTGCCAGCAGCTTACTCCCTAGGTCCGAGCAGTACGTC.

The chain uses TRBV6-6 and TRBJ1-1; D gene ambiguous. The V and J ends lost 5 bases and 5 bases respectively, with 12 bases between them. From germline, CDR1 is MNHNY and CDR2 SVGAGI (reference sequence). The CDR3 is 13 residues long. CDR3 in DNA: TGTGCCAGCAGTCGTGAAAGGGCGACTGAAGCTTTCTTT. This sequence encodes CASSRERATEAFF.

V gene TRBV7-9 combines with J gene TRBJ1-2; D perhaps matches TRBD1 (5 bases). Germline V CDR1 and CDR2: SEHNR, FQNEAQ (reference sequence). The CDR3 contains 16 residues. The V gene lost 7 bases and the J gene lost 4 bases, with 22 bases spanning the gap. CDR3 nucleotides: TGTGCCAGCACCCCCCCTGGACACGGTCGGGGCTATGGCTACACCTTC. This encodes CASTPPGHGRGYGYTF.

The chain carries TRBV6-5 and TRBJ2-7; weak D call: TRBD1 (5 bases). V lost 8 bases, J lost 6 bases, and 17 bases lay in between. The germline gives CDR1 MNHEY, CDR2 SVGAGI. This CDR3 has 13 amino acids. In DNA, the CDR3 is TGTGCCAGCGGAACAAGGGGAAATCGCGAGCAGTACTTC. Translated: CASGTRGNREQYF.

There are many counts of this clonotype. This chain uses TRBV19 with TRBJ2-7; 7 bases line up with TRBD1. Germline CDR1 is LNHDA and CDR2 is SQIVND (reference sequence). The CDR3 length is 14 residues. Trimming took 6 bases from V and 0 from J; bases not matched to a gene: 5. The CDR3 nucleotides read TGTGCCAGTAGCATCCGGGACAGCTCCTACGAGCAGTACTTC. Translation: CASSIRDSSYEQYF. The variable domain in full, with the rest retrieved from reference TRBV19 and TRBJ2-7, is DGGITQSPKYLFRKEGQNVTLSCEQNLNHDAMYWYRQDPGQGLRLIYYSQIVNDFQKGDIAEGYSVSREKKESFPLTVTSAQKNPTAFYLCASSIRDSSYEQYFGPGTRLTVT.

In this sample, this clonotype turned up many times. This chain joins TRBV6-2 or TRBV6-3 and TRBJ2-2; 7 bases are a match to TRBD1. CDR1 is MNHEY, CDR2 SVGEGT, per germline. With V trimmed by 4 bases and J by 4 bases, 9 bases remained unmatched. This CDR3 is built from 16 residues. This CDR3 reads CASSFKVGTATGELFF. DNA for the CDR3: TGTGCCAGCAGTTTCAAAGTCGGGACAGCCACCGGGGAGCTGTTTTTT.

This clonotype was seen a handful of times. The CDR3 is CSVVHRGVGTGELFF. The CDR3 DNA is TGCAGCGTTGTTCATCGCGGGGTTGGCACCGGGGAGCTGTTTTTT. The chain combines TRBV29-1 with TRBJ2-2, with D perhaps TRBD2 (6 bases). CDR3 size: 15 residues. V was shortened by 4 bases and J by 4 bases, with 16 bases between the two germline ends. Germline values: CDR1 SQVTM, CDR2 ANQGSEA.

This clonotype showed up just a few times. The chain has TRBV6-5 and TRBJ1-4; TRBD1 might be the D (5 bases). The CDR3 loop spans 15 amino acids. The ends were cut back, 4 bases at V and 5 bases at J, with 14 bases in the middle. The germline V gene encodes CDR1 MNHEY and CDR2 SVGAGI. This CDR3 is CASSWGGARNEKLFF. The CDR3 bases are TGTGCCAGCAGTTGGGGAGGGGCGCGGAATGAAAAACTGTTTTTT.

This clonotype was picked up a small number of times. The chain recombines TRBV12-3 or TRBV12-4 with TRBJ2-3; 7 bases align to TRBD2. The CDR3 spans 15 residues. V lost 3 bases and J lost 2; bases outside the gene matches: 5. The CDR3 DNA sequence: TGTGCCAGCAGTTTCGGACTAGAAACCACAGATACGCAGTATTTT. This codes for CASSFGLETTDTQYF.

This clonotype was recorded a few times. The rearrangement uses TRBV6-5 and TRBJ2-4; no clear D. V was cut by 0 bases and J by 0 bases, with 9 bases left in between. In germline, CDR1 is MNHEY, CDR2 SVGAGI. The CDR3 runs to 16 residues. The CDR3 sequence is CASSYSPVGAKNIQYF. CDR3 DNA sequence: TGTGCCAGCAGTTACTCGCCAGTGGGAGCCAAAAACATTCAGTACTTC.

There are a few counts of this clonotype. This chain connects TRBV7-2 to TRBJ2-1, with a possible D match to TRBD1 (6 bases). Germline CDR1 reads SGHTA; CDR2 reads FQGNSA. The CDR3 runs to 14 residues. With 7 bases removed from V and 2 bases from J, the gap between germline ends came to 12 bases. The DNA of the CDR3 is TGTGCCAGCACCCCGGACAGCGCCTACAATGAGCAGTTCTTC. This codes for CASTPDSAYNEQFF.

V gene TRBV21-1 combines with J gene TRBJ2-7. TRBV21-1 is a recognized pseudogene. The CDR3 is 15 residues long. CDR3: CASSRSPGSSYEQYV. The CDR3, as DNA: TGTGCCAGCAGCCGATCTCCAGGGAGCTCCTACGAGCAGTACGTC.

The chain combines TRBV2 with TRBJ2-3, with a tentative D call TRBD2 (6 bases). V dropped 0 bases and J dropped 1 base, with 8 bases sitting between them. Looked up from germline, CDR1 is SNHLY and CDR2 is FYNNEI. This CDR3 comprises 15 residues. This chain's CDR3 is CASSEAWGGTDTQYF. The CDR3 coding sequence is TGTGCCAGCAGTGAAGCATGGGGGGGCACAGATACGCAGTATTTT.

This clonotype was seen more than once but under ten times. The chain carries TRBV7-2 and TRBJ1-2, with D tentatively TRBD1 (5 bases). Trimming pared 4 bases from V and 6 bases from J, leaving 12 bases between. Germline V gene sequence: CDR1 SGHTA, CDR2 FQGNSA. The CDR3 covers 13 residues. The CDR3 nucleotides read TGTGCCAGCAGCTACCCTCCACAGGATGGCTACACCTTC. Its translation: CASSYPPQDGYTF.

There are a few counts of this clonotype. The CDR3 loop reads CATSYSGQGTQYF. The CDR3 DNA sequence: TGTGCCACCTCTTATTCCGGGCAGGGTACGCAGTATTTT. The J gene is TRBJ2-3, the V gene TRBV9, with a possible D match to TRBD1 (5 bases). Trimming cost V 9 bases and J 8 bases, with 19 bases left between them. The CDR3 has 13 residues. Per germline, CDR1 SGDLS and CDR2 YYNGEE.

This clonotype turned up a few times. The V and J genes are TRBV7-2 and TRBJ2-1; 10 bases are shared with TRBD1. Germline CDR1 is SGHTA and CDR2 is FQGNSA. The CDR3 runs to 16 residues. V dropped 2 bases and J dropped 4; count of bases not matched to a gene: 5. CDR3 bases: TGTGCCAGCAGCTTATGGAAGGACAGGGGGTACAATGAGCAGTTCTTC. Translated, it gives CASSLWKDRGYNEQFF.

This rearrangement joins TRBV9 to TRBJ2-3, with 9 nucleotides matching TRBD2. Per germline, CDR1 SGDLS and CDR2 YYNGEE. This CDR3 has 16 residues. V lost 4 bases to trimming and J lost 6 bases; unmatched junction nucleotides: 12. CDR3 protein: CASSPPAAGGRDTQYF. The CDR3, as DNA: TGTGCCAGCAGCCCACCTGCGGCGGGGGGGCGCGATACGCAGTATTTT.